The present TCR beta chain was sequenced within a study of monozygotic twins with inflammatory bowel disease (dated by TCRdb to the late 2010s). Looking at the study overall: The full study comprised approximately 28 monozygotic twin pairs: nine German pairs (four IBD-concordant, five IBD-discordant) and 19 IBD-discordant Danish pairs. Within discordant pairs, disease-associated traits were sought mainly by comparing IBD patients with their genetically identical healthy co-twins. Each individual had, on average, about 151 000 unique TCRalpha sequences and 181 000 unique TCRbeta sequences available for analysis.

As to this clonotype: The antigen this receptor binds is unknown.

The CDR3 sequence holds 15 residues, the cysteine and phenylalanine included. A DNA sequence was not provided. According to the germline V gene, CDR1 reads SGHRS and CDR2 reads YFSETQ. Points the paper makes about the study in general: No single strong signal or clonotype linked to IBD turned up in the results, so the idea that one exists was not supported. Because patients were on differing immunosuppressive treatments, the repertoires may have picked up extra background noise and inter-individual variability. Different T cell subtypes could not be distinguished in the analysis. No difference in repertoire similarity was observed between concordant and discordant twins, possibly owing to limited statistical power. IBD patients shared fewer clonotypes with other individuals than healthy twins did, most markedly in patients showing signs of disease activity. TCRbeta repertoire diversity, by inverse Simpson index, was decreased in IBD patients compared with their healthy co-twins.

From each donor, a roughly 2.5 ml peripheral blood sample was drawn into PAXgene tubes and stored at -80 degrees C. Total RNA was isolated from whole blood with the PAXgene blood miRNA kit on an automated QIAcube, without T cell sorting. Peripheral blood from monozygotic twin pairs who were concordant or discordant for inflammatory bowel disease underwent deep TCRalpha and TCRbeta repertoire profiling using unique molecular barcoding. Smoking habits were recorded for all twin pairs, and individuals were classified as current, former or never smokers. Library preparation was by 5' RACE. Preparation of each TCR library used about 3,200 ng of total RNA. cDNA was synthesized with SMARTScribe reverse transcriptase in eight separate reactions per sample. During cDNA synthesis, template switching introduced unique molecular identifiers that contained a 6-nucleotide sample barcode. TCRalpha and TCRbeta cDNA was amplified in two nested PCRs of about 16 and 10 cycles, and bead purification was carried out after each PCR. Before amplification, the cDNA was both treated with uracil DNA-glycosylase and purified with the QIAquick PCR purification kit. The second PCR added Illumina TruSeq-compatible adapters along with sample-specific barcodes. TapeStation and Qubit were used to check library quality and concentration, and 5 ng of each library went into the pool. Pooled libraries were sequenced on an Illumina HiSeq2500 single-index Rapid Run with 2 x 100 bp reads and custom sequencing primers. The published analysis was carried out like this. PCR and sequencing errors were corrected by UMI-based consensus assembly using MiGEC version 1.2.6. V(D)J alignment, clonotype assembly and CDR3 extraction were performed with MiXCR version 2.1.1. To normalise gene usage, clonotype sharing and MAIT/NKT TCR abundance, the top 1000, 10 000 and 20 000 clonotypes in each sample were analysed. Diversity was computed as the inverse Simpson index with the vegan R package after downsampling to 27 000 UMIs. Paired Mann-Whitney U tests were applied to discordant twin pairs, and Benjamini-Hochberg correction was used for multiple testing. TCRdb reprocessed the reads, and each CDR3 protein sequence is entered once, without DNA. The authors' filters were not applied to this entry. The sample's table covers some 450,000 distinct CDR3 sequences. The ten largest clones capture about 2.2% of the sample.

This receptor was identified in a human donor with ulcerative colitis or Crohn's disease, or a healthy co-twin of an affected twin (not recorded which). The material sequenced was blood. The chain is made from TRBV5-1 and TRBJ2-2. The encoded CDR3 is CASSWDIENTGELFF.